The sample holds one count of the clone carrying this TCR beta chain. CDR1 is SGHRS and CDR2 is YFSETQ in the germline V gene. The CDR3 length is 13 residues. The V gene lost 1 base and the J gene lost 6 bases, with 11 bases spanning the gap. The sample belongs to a study of PD-1 blockade in mismatch repair-deficient tumors. The protocol was immunoSEQ multiplex PCR, while the TCRdb copy is restricted to in-frame clones and leaves out a portion. The repertoire holds approximately 79,000 clones, with more than 80% as singletons. V and J are TRBV5-1 and TRBJ2-7; D uncertain. Here the sequenced sample was peripheral blood, taken 44 weeks after starting pembrolizumab. The sequence was obtained from an adult with mismatch repair-deficient cancer. The DNA for the CDR3 is TGCGCCAGCAGCTTGAACGGGCTTTCCGAGCAGTACTTC. Translation: CASSLNGLSEQYF.